The 21 T cell receptor beta chains reported below all come from one sample, sequenced in a study of cytomegalovirus exposure and HLA in healthy donors. Sequencing was performed with immunoSEQ multiplex PCR; in TCRdb, only in-frame clones are kept and a portion is missing. The sample records under 250,000 clones, 87% being singletons. Sequencing was performed on PBMCs. Source of these receptors: a man between 18 and 29 years old in good health and CMV-seronegative.

The V call is TRBV10-2, the J call TRBJ2-7, with D hard to call. The V and J ends lost 6 bases and 1 base respectively, with 13 bases between them. This CDR3 is built from 14 residues. CDR1 and CDR2 from the germline V gene are WSHSY and SAAADI. CDR3 nucleotide sequence: TGCGCCAGCAGGGTATTAAGAGATTCCTACGAGCAGTACTTC. Its translation: CASRVLRDSYEQYF.

The genes are TRBV4-2 and TRBJ1-6; D might be TRBD1 (5 bases). The germline V and J ends were trimmed by 0 bases and 6 bases, with 9 bases remaining between them. CDR3 size: 15 residues. Germline CDR1 is LGHNA and CDR2 is YNFKEQ. CDR3 residues: CASSQDIRGNSPLHF. CDR3 DNA sequence: TGTGCCAGCAGCCAAGATATAAGGGGTAATTCACCCCTCCACTTT.

This clone was seen just once. The gene calls are TRBV11-2 and TRBJ2-7; D remains ambiguous. Germline values: CDR1 SGHAT, CDR2 FQNNGV. V shed 5 bases and J shed 6 bases, with 8 bases lying between them. The CDR3 is 11 residues long. For the CDR3, the DNA is TGTGCCAGCAGCCCAGGTCGCGAGCAGTACTTC. It yields the protein CASSPGREQYF.

The V gene is TRBV5-1, the J gene TRBJ1-1; TRBD1 matches at 10 bases. Germline V CDR1 and CDR2: SGHRS, YFSETQ. The CDR3 runs to 17 residues. V lost 7 bases, J lost 11 bases, and 23 bases stayed unmatched. The CDR3 DNA is TGCGCCAGCCGATCCGACCGGGACAGGGGTTTTTTTCGTGGGGCTTTCTTT. Translated: CASRSDRDRGFFRGAFF. The full variable domain, its missing parts supplied by reference TRBV5-1 and TRBJ1-1, is KAGVTQTPRYLIKTRGQQVTLSCSPISGHRSVSWYQQTPGQGLQFLFEYFSETQRNKGNFPGRFSGRQFSNSRSEMNVSTLELGDSALYLCASRSDRDRGFFRGAFFGQGTRLTVV.

J is TRBJ1-4 and V is TRBV6-5; D is perhaps TRBD1 (5 bases). The germline V gene encodes CDR1 MNHEY and CDR2 SVGAGI. V was clipped by 0 bases and J by 8 bases, with 7 bases between them. There are 13 residues in the CDR3. CDR3 sequence (DNA): TGTGCCAGCAGTTACTCCGGGGGGGAAAAACTGTTTTTT. Translated, it gives CASSYSGGEKLFF.

The gene calls are TRBV5-4 and TRBJ2-5; TRBD1 aligns across 7 bases. Looked up from germline, CDR1 is SGHNT and CDR2 is YYREEE (reference sequence). This CDR3 is built from 14 residues. The V gene end was trimmed by 10 bases and the J gene end by 0 bases; junction bases not matched to a gene: 9. The CDR3 DNA follows: TGTGCCTTCCACCCAGGGACAGACCAAGAGACCCAGTACTTC. It encodes CAFHPGTDQETQYF.

The chain employs TRBV7-9 and TRBJ1-5, with 9 bases fitting TRBD1. Germline V gene lookup returns CDR1 SEHNR and CDR2 FQNEAQ (reference sequence). This CDR3 region has 17 residues. Trimming took 5 bases from V and 1 from J; bases not matched to a gene: 9. The CDR3 region is CASSIGTTGGSNQPQHF. CDR3 nucleotides: TGTGCCAGCAGCATCGGGACGACAGGGGGAAGCAATCAGCCCCAGCATTTT.

The chain links TRBV19 to TRBJ2-3; D ambiguous. There are 15 residues in the CDR3. Trimming stripped 4 bases from V and 0 bases from J, with 11 bases between. CDR1 LNHDA and CDR2 SQIVND come from the germline V gene (reference sequence). The CDR3 nucleotides read TGTGCCAGTAGTAGCCGGTTTGCTAGCACAGATACGCAGTATTTT. Translated: CASSSRFASTDTQYF. Complete variable domain (other parts from reference TRBV19 and TRBJ2-3): DGGITQSPKYLFRKEGQNVTLSCEQNLNHDAMYWYRQDPGQGLRLIYYSQIVNDFQKGDIAEGYSVSREKKESFPLTVTSAQKNPTAFYLCASSSRFASTDTQYFGPGTRLTVL.

This clone was observed a handful of times. The chain has TRBV10-2 and TRBJ1-1; possibly TRBD1 for D (5 bases). The CDR3 sequence is 14 residues long. The V and J ends lost 8 bases and 6 bases respectively, with 19 bases between them. The germline V gene has CDR1 WSHSY and CDR2 SAAADI. Here the CDR3 reads CASSPQGGVAEAFF. CDR3 sequence (DNA): TGCGCCAGCTCCCCTCAGGGCGGTGTAGCTGAAGCTTTCTTT.

The V gene is TRBV27, the J gene TRBJ2-7, with 9 bases identical to TRBD1. This CDR3 spans 15 amino acids. Trimming removed 6 bases from V and 7 bases from J; junction bases left unmatched: 13. Germline V CDR1 and CDR2: MNHEY, SMNVEV (reference sequence). CDR3 coding DNA: TGTGCCAGCAGGCTCCTCCCCGGACAGGGGAATGAGCAGTACTTC. The encoded protein is CASRLLPGQGNEQYF.

V gene TRBV4-3 combines with J gene TRBJ2-3; tentatively, D is TRBD2 (10 bases). Germline V gene data show CDR1 as LGHNA and CDR2 as YSLEER. V was pared by 2 bases and J by 3 bases, with 30 bases between. The length of the CDR3 is 21 residues. CDR3 DNA sequence: TGCGCCAGCAGCCAACTCGGGACAGGGCGGACGAGCGGGGGGGTTACAGATACGCAGTATTTT. This gives the protein CASSQLGTGRTSGGVTDTQYF.

V is TRBV28 and J is TRBJ1-1; 7 bases map to TRBD1. This CDR3 is 15 amino acids long. The V gene's germline CDR1 is MDHEN and CDR2 SYDVKM. V lost 3 bases to trimming and J lost 7 bases; unmatched junction nucleotides: 11. Written as DNA, the CDR3 is TGTGCCAGCAGTTTCCCCAACTTTGGGACAGTTGAAGCTTTCTTT. Its translation: CASSFPNFGTVEAFF.

The chain combines TRBV19 with TRBJ1-2, with D unclear. Germline V gene lookup returns CDR1 LNHDA and CDR2 SQIVND (reference sequence). The CDR3 runs to 14 residues. V dropped 4 bases and J dropped 7 bases, with 16 bases sitting between them. The CDR3 DNA is TGTGCCAGTAGTAACCCCTACGGGATCGGTGGCTACACCTTC. Encoded protein: CASSNPYGIGGYTF.

J is TRBJ2-2 and V is TRBV12-5, with D possibly TRBD2 on 5 matching bases. CDR1 and CDR2 from the germline V gene are LGHNT and FRNRAP. This CDR3 spans 16 amino acids. Trimming removed 0 bases from V and 4 bases from J, with 12 bases in between. The CDR3 DNA is TGTGCTAGTGGTTTGGTACTGATTAGCGTCACCGGGGAGCTGTTTTTT. This encodes CASGLVLISVTGELFF.

The rearrangement joins TRBV9 to TRBJ2-1; a weak D match, TRBD2 (5 bases). The germline gives CDR1 SGDLS, CDR2 YYNGEE. The V end lost 1 base, the J end lost 0 bases, and 5 bases lay between the germline ends. The CDR3 loop spans 14 amino acids. The CDR3 region has the DNA TGTGCCAGCAGCGTAACTAGCTCCTACAATGAGCAGTTCTTC. Translation: CASSVTSSYNEQFF.

Of note for this clone: The junction differs from germline at one of its ends, possibly a read error. This rearrangement joins TRBV9 to TRBJ2-1, with D possibly matching TRBD2 (6 bases). The CDR3 extends over 12 amino acids. Germline loops: CDR1 SGDLS, CDR2 YYNGEE. CDR3 bases: TGTGCCAGCAGCGTAGTTGGAGGGTTTCCGATCTTC. As protein: CASSVVGGFPIF.

The rearrangement uses TRBV9 and TRBJ1-1; tentatively, D is TRBD1 (5 bases). The CDR3 spans 15 residues. Deletions cut 4 bases from V and 5 bases from J, with 18 bases between. Looked up from germline, CDR1 is SGDLS and CDR2 is YYNGEE. Here the CDR3 DNA reads TGTGCCAGCAGCCTTAGTGGGGCAGTCAAGACTGAAGCTTTCTTT. Translation: CASSLSGAVKTEAFF. The full variable domain, completed using reference TRBV9 and TRBJ1-1, is DSGVTQTPKHLITATGQRVTLRCSPRSGDLSVYWYQQSLDQGLQFLIQYYNGEERAKGNILERFSAQQFPDLHSELNLSSLELGDSALYFCASSLSGAVKTEAFFGQGTRLTVV.

The chain couples TRBV7-2 to TRBJ2-5; 8 nucleotides match TRBD2. With 5 bases clipped from V and 4 bases from J, the junction kept 3 bases outside the gene matches. The CDR3 is 13 residues long. Looked up from germline, CDR1 is SGHTA and CDR2 is FQGNSA. The CDR3 coding sequence is TGTGCCAGCAGCACCAGCGGGGGAGAGACCCAGTACTTC. Encoded protein: CASSTSGGETQYF.

This clone was detected only a few times. The chain carries TRBV19 and TRBJ1-2; D is possibly TRBD1 (6 bases). Germline CDR1 LNHDA, CDR2 SQIVND (reference sequence). This CDR3 is 15 amino acids long. V shed 0 bases and J shed 2 bases, with 10 bases lying between them. CDR3 in DNA: TGTGCCAGTAGTATAGATCATACAGGGAACTATGGCTACACCTTC. It specifies CASSIDHTGNYGYTF.

This sequence joins TRBV6-4 and TRBJ2-7; 7 nucleotides agree with TRBD1. Germline V gene sequence: CDR1 MRHNA, CDR2 SNTAGT. CDR3 size: 15 residues. V trimming: 7 bases; J trimming: 0 bases; junction bases outside the gene matches: 9. Written as DNA, the CDR3 is TGTGCCAGCACCTCACACCGACAGGGCTCCTACGAGCAGTACTTC. Translation: CASTSHRQGSYEQYF.

The sample holds a few counts of this clone. The V call is TRBV6-6, the J call TRBJ1-5; D gene uncertain. Germline CDR1 is MNHNY and CDR2 is SVGAGI (reference sequence). Trimming stripped 3 bases from V and 0 bases from J, with 3 bases between. The CDR3 contains 13 residues. CDR3 amino acids: CASSYYSNQPQHF. The DNA of the CDR3 is TGTGCCAGCAGTTATTATAGCAATCAGCCCCAGCATTTT.